The source of this T cell receptor (beta chain) is a study of blood T cell repertoires in COVID-19. Study at large: Sites in the United States, Italy and Spain provided acute and convalescent COVID-19 samples. From T cells, B-cell-depleted T cells, or PBMCs came the material, which was cDNA or gDNA.

This CDR3 comprises 14 residues. V was trimmed by 6 bases and J by 0 bases, leaving 11 bases between them. Germline lookup yields CDR1 KGHSH and CDR2 LQKENI. How the authors handled the data: Reference gene primers were amplified, and this amplification served to estimate nucleated cell counts. Some clones are missing from TCRdb's copy, which holds only in-frame ones; the method was immunoSEQ multiplex PCR. V, J and clone size are those of that table, while D and trimming were read from the DNA. The data hold 170,000 or so clones, with roughly 87% observed a single time. The chain is built from TRBV18 and TRBJ2-5; D call uncertain. The receptor's source is a man in his late teens or twenties who had recovered from COVID-19. Material: peripheral blood. The CDR3 nucleotides read TGTGCCAGCTCCCCTATTCAGGACCAAGAGACCCAGTACTTC. Translation: CASSPIQDQETQYF.